This T cell receptor beta chain was captured in a study of T cells in Graves' hyperthyroidism and ophthalmopathy (dated by TCRdb to between 2018 and 2021). Study-wide context: Peripheral blood was collected at initial diagnosis, before any treatment. TCR V-J signatures able to tell the groups apart were searched for in a discovery cohort of about a hundred patients, of whom around 43 had Graves' ophthalmopathy and 55 to 60 had stable Graves' hyperthyroidism. Whether ophthalmopathy could be predicted prospectively was tested in an independent validation cohort made up of about 18 hyperthyroidism patients plus 17 patients who later progressed to ophthalmopathy. The approximately 98 discovery patients were randomly divided into training and test sets at a 7:3 ratio. In addition, the study compared T-cell repertoires in thyroid tissue and in blood from six Graves' hyperthyroidism patients. Following sampling, methimazole starting at 30 mg daily was given to hyperthyroidism patients, and high-dose intravenous methylprednisolone was given to ophthalmopathy patients. The paper reports TCR Vbeta CDR3 sequencing of about 140 peripheral blood samples: 40 to 45 ophthalmopathy, some 80 hyperthyroidism and around 17 progressor patients.

Broader findings and caveats from the paper: No statistical method was used to set the sample size in advance, and investigators knew the group allocation. In cross-validation, a model built on a 13 V-J signature told ophthalmopathy apart from stable hyperthyroidism with less than 90% sensitivity and around 81% specificity, and in testing the same model reached 80%/75%. Blood samples also contained most of the expanded thyroid clonotypes (frequency above 0.001), which suggests that blood repertoires may reflect thyroid immune responses. In validation, progression to ophthalmopathy was predicted by the model with around 70% sensitivity and about 72% specificity, a median of around 6.5 months before onset.

Amplification of TCR beta CDR3 regions was carried out from RNA transcripts. For the first round of RT-PCR on the TCR CDR3, the HTBI primer set was used together with the Qiagen OneStep RT-PCR kit. Libraries were constructed in a second round of multiplex PCR, after which size selection and purification were performed. Libraries were sequenced paired-end with 100 bp reads on an Illumina HiSeq2000. Under the source paper's analysis protocol: SOAPnuke was used to process the raw data, with reads discarded if the reads contained adapters or uncalled bases, had a mean Phred below 15, or lacked an exact constant-primer or identifier match. COPE v1.2.5 was used to merge the high-quality paired reads, and each unique nucleotide sequence was defined as a clonotype. Clonotypes were aligned to IMGT TRBV, TRBD and TRBJ reference segments using MiTCR v1.1. Analysis was restricted to V-J combinations with a frequency above 0.0001, which covered 99.2% of repertoires. A TCS score was defined as the ratio between F50 (clonal expansion) and ExV (chaos), using BLOSUM62-based TCRdist between CDR3 peptides within each V-J. Welch's t-statistics and random forest reduced approximately 520 V-J features to under 15, which were used in a naive Bayes classifier (R e1071). Using fastp at Q25 and MiXCR, TCRdb reprocessed the public reads and kept productive beta chains. Rows are unified per CDR3 protein, each entry keeping the most common DNA and genes. What appears here as the V and J calls and clone size reflects TCRdb's work, not the paper's. The sample table shows approximately 350,000 distinct CDR3 sequences, and around 15% are seen once. Approximately 19% of the sample comes from the top ten.

This clonotype appeared many times. It lacks a known antigen. No per-base quality is available; no much larger clone lies one base away. V trim: 6 bases; J trim: 7 bases; unmatched bases: 13. The CDR1 and CDR2 encoded by the germline V gene are MDHEN and SYDVKM. From cysteine to phenylalanine, the CDR3 is 15 amino acids long. This entry keeps only the CDR3 DNA: 45 bases, framed from base 1. Moderately to severely active disease, a Clinical Activity Score of at least 3, a NOSPECS grade of at least 4, and a duration under 3 months were present in ophthalmopathy patients. The study excluded patients with uncontrolled infections, other autoimmune diseases, pregnancy or lactation. Diagnoses were based on clinical symptoms, serum thyroxine and TRAb, thyroid ultrasound and orbital computed tomography. PBMCs were isolated from approximately 10 ml of fresh peripheral blood by Ficoll-Paque density gradient centrifugation. Total RNA was extracted with Trizol reagent, and quality was checked on an Agilent 2100 Bioanalyzer.

Sequencing input: blood. This receptor chain uses TRBV28 and TRBJ1-1, with 8 central nucleotides matching TRBD1. This TCR was recovered from a woman in her fifties or sixties with Graves' ophthalmopathy. The DNA sequence is TGTGCCAGCAGCCTAGTAGGACAGGGCCGGGGTGAAGCTTTCTTT. This gives the protein CASSLVGQGRGEAFF.